This T cell receptor beta chain came from a study of blood T cells in healthy people across ages. The V end lost 0 bases, the J end lost 3 bases, and 12 bases lay between the germline ends. Germline loops: CDR1 SGHTA, CDR2 FQGNSA. The CDR3 is 16 residues long. This clonotype was seen only a few times. Combining a sample-barcoded 5' primer with a J-beta primer mix, a second PCR ran for roughly 6 to 12 cycles. One entry per CDR3 protein results from TCRdb running MiXCR on the 5' RACE reads. Of under 1,100,000 distinct CDR3 sequences listed, 20% to 25% were seen once; the top ten hold approximately 0.79%. Separately, the same data were catalogued under a study of T cells of mothers and their children. That paper notes: In both related and unrelated pairs, TCR recombination output is shaped similarly by thymic selection.

The sample consisted of blood. This chain connects TRBV7-2 to TRBJ1-5; D gene uncertain. This TCR derives from a girl aged 2 to 9 in good health. In DNA, the CDR3 is TGTGCCAGCAGCTTAGCTCCCGAGTGGGACAATCAGCCCCAGCATTTT. This translates into CASSLAPEWDNQPQHF. The whole variable domain, remainder taken from reference TRBV7-2 and TRBJ1-5, is GAGVSQSPSNKVTEKGKDVELRCDPISGHTALYWYRQSLGQGLEFLIYFQGNSAPDKSGLPSDRFSAERTGGSVSTLTIQRTQQEDSAVYLCASSLAPEWDNQPQHFGDGTRLSIL.